Detailed here is one T cell receptor beta chain. There are 14 residues in the CDR3. Trimming took off 10 bases at V and 0 bases at J, with 13 bases between the two ends. Germline values: CDR1 SEHNR, CDR2 FQNEAQ (reference sequence). The healthy adult donors were HIV-negative and reported no recent acute infections or vaccinations. The source of the sample is a study of shared clonotypes between healthy human individuals. Study details: For every donor, three CD4 naive, three CD4 memory, two CD8 naive and one CD8 memory plates were used.

Sequenced by immunoSEQ multiplex PCR; TCRdb stores in-frame clones only, minus some. There are some 660,000 clones in the sample; 55% to 85% occur only once, and 1.5% to 2% lies in the top ten. The clonotype comes from a woman aged 30 to 39 in good health. Specimen: memory CD4+ T cells sorted from blood. The subset was: CD45RA-negative fraction. The chain has TRBV7-9 and TRBJ1-3, with D hard to call. Here the CDR3 reads CATRWGSSGNTIYF. The CDR3 DNA is TGTGCCACCCGGTGGGGTAGCTCTGGAAACACCATATATTTT.